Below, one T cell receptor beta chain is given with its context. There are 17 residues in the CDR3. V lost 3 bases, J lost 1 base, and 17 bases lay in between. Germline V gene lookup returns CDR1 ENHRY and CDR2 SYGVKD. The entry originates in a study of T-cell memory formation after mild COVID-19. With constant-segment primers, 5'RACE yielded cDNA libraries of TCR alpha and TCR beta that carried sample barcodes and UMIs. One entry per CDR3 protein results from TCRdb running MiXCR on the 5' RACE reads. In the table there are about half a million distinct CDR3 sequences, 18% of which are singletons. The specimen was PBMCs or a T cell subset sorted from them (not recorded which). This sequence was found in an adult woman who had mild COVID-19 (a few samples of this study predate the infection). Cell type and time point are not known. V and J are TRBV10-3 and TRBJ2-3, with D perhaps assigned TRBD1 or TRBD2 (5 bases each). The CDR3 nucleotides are TGTGCCATCAGTGATTTCGAACGGGGACCGCGCACAGATACGCAGTATTTT. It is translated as CAISDFERGPRTDTQYF.